The 25 T cell receptor beta chains listed next were all sequenced from one sample in a study of OX40 agonist ivuxolimab in advanced cancers. Generated by immunoSEQ multiplex PCR, the TCRdb table keeps only in-frame clones and is missing some. Here the sample spans tens of thousands of clones, approximately 86% being singletons. The sample here was CD4+ or CD8+ T cells sorted from blood, taken in a trial of the OX40 agonist ivuxolimab. The receptors were sampled from an adult with an advanced solid tumor such as melanoma, head and neck, liver or kidney cancer.

This clone was seen more than once but under ten times. J is TRBJ2-3 and V is TRBV12-2. TRBV12-2 has pseudogene status. The CDR3 loop spans 18 amino acids. In nucleotides, the CDR3 is TGTGCAAGTCGCTCATGGCCGAAAGGGGGGCACTATTCGGATACGCAGTATTTT. As protein: CASRSWPKGGHYSDTQYF.

This clone was counted between two and nine times. This chain connects TRBV9 to TRBJ2-7; D might be TRBD1 or TRBD2, each matching 5 bases. Looked up from germline, CDR1 is SGDLS and CDR2 is YYNGEE. This CDR3 is built from 14 residues. V lost 0 bases to trimming and J lost 6 bases, with 13 bases between them. The CDR3 nucleotides read TGTGCCAGCAGCGTAGATGGGGGAGACGGCGAGCAGTACTTC. Translation gives CASSVDGGDGEQYF.

The chain joins TRBV11-2 to TRBJ2-7, with TRBD2 as a possible D gene (6 bases). Trimming took off 1 base at V and 4 bases at J, with 14 bases between the two ends. The germline gives CDR1 SGHAT, CDR2 FQNNGV. CDR3 size: 15 residues. CDR3 region: CASSLALAPYYEQYF. Written as DNA, the CDR3 is TGTGCCAGCAGCTTAGCACTAGCACCATATTACGAGCAGTACTTC.

This clone was detected only a few times. The CDR3 reads CASSLDPWDEQYF. CDR3 DNA sequence: TGTGCCAGCAGCTTAGACCCCTGGGACGAGCAGTACTTC. The chain joins TRBV7-9 to TRBJ2-7; D is uncertain. The CDR3 is 13 amino acids. Germline CDR1 reads SEHNR; CDR2 reads FQNEAQ (reference sequence). V was shortened by 1 base and J by 5 bases, with 9 bases between the two germline ends.

The chain uses TRBV6-1 and TRBJ2-1; D gene ambiguous. The CDR3 consists of 14 residues. Trimming removed 5 bases at V and 4 bases at J, with 12 bases between. Germline CDR1 is MNHNS and CDR2 is SASEGT. Written as DNA, the CDR3 is TGTGCCAGCAGTCCGACGGGCCGATACAATGAGCAGTTCTTC. Translation: CASSPTGRYNEQFF.

This chain links TRBV19 with TRBJ2-5; weak D call: TRBD2 (6 bases). This CDR3 spans 13 amino acids. Trimming removed 4 bases at V and 9 bases at J, with 15 bases between. Per the germline V gene, CDR1 is LNHDA and CDR2 is SQIVND (reference sequence). The CDR3 DNA reads TGTGCCAGTAGTAACCGGGCCCCGGGGGCCCAGTACTTC. Translation: CASSNRAPGAQYF.

J is TRBJ1-1 and V is TRBV6-1; D unresolved. Trimming removed 7 bases at V and 4 bases at J, with 10 bases between. Germline V gives CDR1 MNHNS, CDR2 SASEGT. This CDR3 is 12 amino acids long. The CDR3 region has the DNA TGTGCCAGCACACCCGTCGGCACTGAAGCTTTCTTT. Its translation is CASTPVGTEAFF.

This chain connects TRBV5-6 to TRBJ1-5; D remains unclear. V was clipped by 4 bases and J by 2 bases, with 13 bases between them. Germline V gene lookup returns CDR1 SGHDT and CDR2 YYEEEE. The CDR3 is 15 residues long. CDR3 DNA: TGTGCCAGCAGCGTGACCGGCCGTGGCAATCAGCCCCAGCATTTT. Its translation: CASSVTGRGNQPQHF.

The CDR3 DNA is TGTGCCAGCAGCTTAGGACTAGCGGGGGGGGAAGCAGATACGCAGTATTTT. This sequence encodes CASSLGLAGGEADTQYF. V is TRBV11-2 and J is TRBJ2-3, with 14 bases identical to TRBD2. CDR3 size: 17 residues. J gave up 4 bases and V 1 base, and 4 bases lay outside the gene matches. CDR1 and CDR2 from the germline V gene are SGHAT and FQNNGV.

This clone turned up a few times. The chain uses TRBV19 and TRBJ1-4; 7 bases align to TRBD1. The CDR3 spans 15 residues. Germline CDR1 and CDR2: LNHDA and SQIVND (reference sequence). Germline trimming cut 6 bases from V and 0 bases from J; bases unmatched to any gene: 4. CDR3 sequence (DNA): TGTGCCAGTAGCCCCGGGACAGCAACTAATGAAAAACTGTTTTTT. Protein sequence: CASSPGTATNEKLFF.

V gene TRBV7-2 combines with J gene TRBJ1-5, with D possibly being TRBD1 (6 bases). This CDR3 is built from 13 residues. V shed 4 bases and J shed 6 bases, with 10 bases lying between them. Germline CDR1 is SGHTA and CDR2 is FQGNSA. The CDR3 nucleotides read TGTGCCAGCAGCTCACAGGGCTTTCAGCCCCAGCATTTT. It encodes CASSSQGFQPQHF.

The chain carries TRBV4-2 and TRBJ2-5, with 8 bases fitting TRBD2. In germline, CDR1 is LGHNA, CDR2 YNFKEQ. V was pared by 4 bases and J by 2 bases, with 12 bases of the junction left unmatched. CDR3 length equals 17 residues. CDR3 sequence reads: CASSPRIGRGGQETQYF. The DNA of the CDR3 is TGTGCCAGCAGCCCAAGGATCGGGAGGGGTGGGCAAGAGACCCAGTACTTC.

V usage is TRBV5-6 and J usage is TRBJ2-1; no definite D call. V shed 5 bases and J shed 6 bases, with 9 bases lying between them. Germline values: CDR1 SGHDT, CDR2 YYEEEE. This CDR3 is 12 amino acids long. CDR3 coding DNA: TGTGCCAGCAGTTCTCTAGGCAATGAGCAGTTCTTC. This encodes CASSSLGNEQFF.

This clone was seen once. The rearrangement uses TRBV5-1 and TRBJ1-1; no reliable D call. In germline, CDR1 is SGHRS, CDR2 YFSETQ. The CDR3 has 14 amino acids. V gave up 2 bases and J gave up 1 base, with 9 bases separating them. The CDR3 region is CASSFQSSNTEAFF. The CDR3 region has the DNA TGCGCCAGCAGCTTCCAATCGTCGAACACTGAAGCTTTCTTT.

The chain links TRBV10-3 to TRBJ1-1; tentative D call: TRBD1 (5 bases). The CDR3 runs 13 residues. Trimming removed 4 bases at V and 1 base at J, with 7 bases between. Germline assignment: CDR1 ENHRY and CDR2 SYGVKD. The DNA for the CDR3 is TGTGCCATCAGTGTCGGGGGGAACACTGAAGCTTTCTTT. Amino acid sequence: CAISVGGNTEAFF.

The V call is TRBV6-1, the J call TRBJ1-5; 10 nucleotides align to TRBD1. The germline V gene has CDR1 MNHNS and CDR2 SASEGT. V was pared by 6 bases and J by 2 bases, with 4 bases of the junction left unmatched. The CDR3 totals 15 residues. CDR3: CASRGTGVGNQPQHF. Here the CDR3 DNA reads TGTGCCAGCAGGGGGACAGGGGTGGGCAATCAGCCCCAGCATTTT.

V usage is TRBV7-3 and J usage is TRBJ2-6; D call uncertain. Germline assignment: CDR1 SGHTA and CDR2 FQGTGA. CDR3 size: 15 residues. The V gene lost 5 bases and the J gene lost 1 base, with 9 bases spanning the gap. CDR3 sequence reads: CASSHTTSGANVLTF. CDR3 DNA: TGTGCCAGCAGCCATACGACATCTGGGGCCAACGTCCTGACTTTC.

The rearrangement joins TRBV5-5 to TRBJ2-3, with 10 bases lining up with TRBD2. The V segment lost 6 bases and the J segment 4 bases; nucleotides outside the gene matches: 8. Per the germline V gene, CDR1 is SGHKS and CDR2 is YYEKEE (reference sequence). This CDR3 has 15 residues. For the CDR3, the DNA is TGTGCCAGCACCTATAGCGGGGGGCATGCAGATACGCAGTATTTT. It specifies CASTYSGGHADTQYF.

The chain combines TRBV7-6 with TRBJ2-2; 8 bases agree with TRBD1. Unmatched junction bases numbered 4, after V lost 5 bases and J lost 2 bases. Germline-derived CDR1 and CDR2 are SGHVS and FNYEAQ. CDR3 length: 15 amino acids. The CDR3: CASSKQGGNTGELFF. CDR3 DNA sequence: TGTGCCAGCAGCAAACAGGGGGGCAACACCGGGGAGCTGTTTTTT.

The chain joins TRBV6-6 to TRBJ1-2, with no clear D. There are 12 residues in the CDR3. The V gene's germline CDR1 is MNHNY and CDR2 SVGAGI (reference sequence). V gave up 5 bases and J gave up 2 bases, with 6 bases separating them. CDR3 nucleotides: TGTGCCAGCAGTAACGGGAACTATGGCTACACCTTC. Translation gives CASSNGNYGYTF.

The chain recombines TRBV5-6 with TRBJ2-1; 15 bases are shared with TRBD2. Germline lookup yields CDR1 SGHDT and CDR2 YYEEEE. The CDR3 runs 15 residues. Trimming at V came to 4 bases and at J to 9 bases, leaving 5 bases not matched to a gene. The CDR3 bases are TGTGCCAGCAGCGGACTAGCGGGAGGGCCGGGTGAGCAGTTCTTC. Its protein product is CASSGLAGGPGEQFF.

The V and J genes are TRBV5-1 and TRBJ1-3, with 7 bases that match TRBD1. This CDR3 region has 13 residues. The germline V gene has CDR1 SGHRS and CDR2 YFSETQ. The ends lost 6 bases at V and 4 bases at J; junction bases unmatched: 4. The CDR3 region has the DNA TGCGCCAGCACCACAGGGGAAGGAAACACCATATATTTT. It translates to CASTTGEGNTIYF.

The genes are TRBV11-3 and TRBJ2-1; 10 bases align to TRBD2. Germline CDR1 and CDR2: SGHNT and YENEEA. Trimming cost V 5 bases and J 7 bases; bases outside gene matches: 8. CDR3 length equals 15 residues. The CDR3: CASSRSGLAWNEQFF. The CDR3, as DNA: TGTGCCAGCAGCCGCTCGGGACTAGCGTGGAATGAGCAGTTCTTC.

This clone occurred once. This chain links TRBV28 with TRBJ1-2; D gene unclear. V shed 7 bases and J shed 0 bases, with 12 bases lying between them. The germline V gene has CDR1 MDHEN and CDR2 SYDVKM. This CDR3 is 14 amino acids long. The CDR3 spells CASIGGSSNYGYTF. CDR3 DNA sequence: TGTGCCAGCATCGGAGGCAGTTCTAACTATGGCTACACCTTC.

This chain links TRBV5-4 with TRBJ1-1; TRBD1 might be the D (6 bases). V was clipped by 0 bases and J by 5 bases, with 11 bases between them. Germline CDR1 SGHNT, CDR2 YYREEE (reference sequence). The CDR3 contains 14 residues. CDR3 nucleotides: TGTGCCAGCAGCTTGGTAGGGGGGGAAACTGAAGCTTTCTTT. As protein: CASSLVGGETEAFF.